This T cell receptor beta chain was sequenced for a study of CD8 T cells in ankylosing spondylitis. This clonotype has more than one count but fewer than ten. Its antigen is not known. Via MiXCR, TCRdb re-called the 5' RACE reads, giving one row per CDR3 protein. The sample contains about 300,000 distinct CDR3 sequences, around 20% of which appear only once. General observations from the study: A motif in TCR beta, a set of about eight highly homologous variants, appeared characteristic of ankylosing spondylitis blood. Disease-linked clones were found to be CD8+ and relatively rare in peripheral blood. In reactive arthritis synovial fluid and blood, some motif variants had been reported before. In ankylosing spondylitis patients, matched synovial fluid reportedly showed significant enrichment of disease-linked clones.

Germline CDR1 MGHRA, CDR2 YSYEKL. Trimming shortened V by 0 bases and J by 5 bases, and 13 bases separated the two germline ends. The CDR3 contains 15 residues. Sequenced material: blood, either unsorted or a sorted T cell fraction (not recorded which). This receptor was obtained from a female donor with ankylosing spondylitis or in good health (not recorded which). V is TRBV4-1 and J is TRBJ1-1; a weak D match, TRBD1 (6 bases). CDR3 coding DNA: TGCGCCAGCAGCCAAGAGGGGGGCGGTTTGACTGAAGCTTTCTTT. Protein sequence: CASSQEGGGLTEAFF.